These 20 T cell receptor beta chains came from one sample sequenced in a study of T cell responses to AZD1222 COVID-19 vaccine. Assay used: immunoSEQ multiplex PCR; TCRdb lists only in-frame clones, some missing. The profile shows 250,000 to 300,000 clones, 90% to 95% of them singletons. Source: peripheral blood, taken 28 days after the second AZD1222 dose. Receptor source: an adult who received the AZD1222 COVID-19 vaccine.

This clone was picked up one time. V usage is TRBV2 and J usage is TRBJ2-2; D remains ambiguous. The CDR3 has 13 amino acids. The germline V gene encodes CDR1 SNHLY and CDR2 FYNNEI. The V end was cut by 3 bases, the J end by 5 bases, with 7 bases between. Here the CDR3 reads CASSESSTGELFF. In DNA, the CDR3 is TGTGCCAGCAGTGAGTCTAGTACCGGGGAGCTGTTTTTT.

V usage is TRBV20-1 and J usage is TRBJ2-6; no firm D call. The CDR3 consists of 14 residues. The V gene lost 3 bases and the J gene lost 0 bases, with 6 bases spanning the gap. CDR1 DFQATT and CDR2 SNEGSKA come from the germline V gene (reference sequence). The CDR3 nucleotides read TGCAGTGCTAGTCTCCTCTCTGGGGCCAACGTCCTGACTTTC. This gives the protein CSASLLSGANVLTF.

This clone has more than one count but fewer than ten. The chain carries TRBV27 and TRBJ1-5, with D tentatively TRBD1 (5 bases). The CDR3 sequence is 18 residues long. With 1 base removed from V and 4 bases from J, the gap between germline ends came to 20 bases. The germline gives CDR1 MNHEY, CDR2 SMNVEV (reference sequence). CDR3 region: CASSLLGAGTLKNQPQHF. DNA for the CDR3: TGTGCCAGCAGTTTATTAGGGGCAGGAACACTTAAGAATCAGCCCCAGCATTTT.

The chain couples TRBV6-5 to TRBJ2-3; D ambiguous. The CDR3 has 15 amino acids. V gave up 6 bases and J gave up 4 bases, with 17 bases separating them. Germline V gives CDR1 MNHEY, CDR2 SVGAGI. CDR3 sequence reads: CASRSLGVSADTQYF. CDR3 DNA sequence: TGTGCCAGCAGATCTTTGGGTGTGTCCGCAGATACGCAGTATTTT.

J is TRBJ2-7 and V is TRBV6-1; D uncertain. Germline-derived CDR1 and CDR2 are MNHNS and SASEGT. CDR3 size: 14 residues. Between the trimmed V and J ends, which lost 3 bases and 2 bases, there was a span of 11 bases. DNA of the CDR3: TGTGCCAGCAGTGAGAAAGGGCTACCCTACGAGCAGTACTTC. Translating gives CASSEKGLPYEQYF.

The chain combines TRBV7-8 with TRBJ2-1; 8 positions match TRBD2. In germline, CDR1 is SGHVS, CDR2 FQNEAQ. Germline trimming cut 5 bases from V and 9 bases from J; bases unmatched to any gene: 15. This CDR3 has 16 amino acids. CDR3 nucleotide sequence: TGTGCCAGCAGCCTAGAGTCGGGACTAGTAACAATTGAGCAGTTCTTC. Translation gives CASSLESGLVTIEQFF.

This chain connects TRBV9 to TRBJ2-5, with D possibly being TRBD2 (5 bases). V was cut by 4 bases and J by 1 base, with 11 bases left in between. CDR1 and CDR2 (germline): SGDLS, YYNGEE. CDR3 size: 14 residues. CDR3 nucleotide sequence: TGTGCCAGCAGCCGGACTGGCATCCAAGAGACCCAGTACTTC. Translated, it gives CASSRTGIQETQYF. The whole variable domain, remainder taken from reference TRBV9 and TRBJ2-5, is DSGVTQTPKHLITATGQRVTLRCSPRSGDLSVYWYQQSLDQGLQFLIQYYNGEERAKGNILERFSAQQFPDLHSELNLSSLELGDSALYFCASSRTGIQETQYFGPGTRLLVL.

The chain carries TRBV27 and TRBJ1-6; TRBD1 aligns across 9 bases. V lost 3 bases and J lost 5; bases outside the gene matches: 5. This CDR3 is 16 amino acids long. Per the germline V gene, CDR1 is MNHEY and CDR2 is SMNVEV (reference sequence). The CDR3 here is CASSFSGQGNNSPLHF. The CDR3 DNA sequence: TGTGCCAGCAGTTTCTCCGGACAGGGGAATAATTCACCCCTCCACTTT.

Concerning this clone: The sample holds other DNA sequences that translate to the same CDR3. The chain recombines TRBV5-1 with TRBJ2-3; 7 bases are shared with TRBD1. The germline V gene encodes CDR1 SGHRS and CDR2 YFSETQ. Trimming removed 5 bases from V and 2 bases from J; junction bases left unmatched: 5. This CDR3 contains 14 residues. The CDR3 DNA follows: TGCGCCAGCAGTCTGGGACAGTCCACAGATACGCAGTATTTT. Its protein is CASSLGQSTDTQYF. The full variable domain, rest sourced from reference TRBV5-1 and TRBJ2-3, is KAGVTQTPRYLIKTRGQQVTLSCSPISGHRSVSWYQQTPGQGLQFLFEYFSETQRNKGNFPGRFSGRQFSNSRSEMNVSTLELGDSALYLCASSLGQSTDTQYFGPGTRLTVL.

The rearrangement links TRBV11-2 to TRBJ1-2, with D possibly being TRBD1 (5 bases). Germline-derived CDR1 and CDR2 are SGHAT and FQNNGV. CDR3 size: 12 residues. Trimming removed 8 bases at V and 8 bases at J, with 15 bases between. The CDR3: CASSLQGLGYTF. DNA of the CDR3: TGTGCCAGCTCCTTGCAGGGATTGGGCTACACCTTC.

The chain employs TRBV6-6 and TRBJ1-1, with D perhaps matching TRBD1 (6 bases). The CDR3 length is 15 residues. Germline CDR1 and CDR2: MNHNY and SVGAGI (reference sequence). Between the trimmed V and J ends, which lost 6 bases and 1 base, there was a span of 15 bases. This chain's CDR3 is CASSLQGSGNTEAFF. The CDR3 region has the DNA TGTGCCAGCAGCCTACAGGGAAGTGGGAACACTGAAGCTTTCTTT.

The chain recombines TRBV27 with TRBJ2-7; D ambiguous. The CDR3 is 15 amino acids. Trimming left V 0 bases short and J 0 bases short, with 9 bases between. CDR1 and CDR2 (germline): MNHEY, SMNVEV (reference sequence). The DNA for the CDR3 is TGTGCCAGCAGTTTATCTCATGACAACTCCTACGAGCAGTACTTC. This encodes CASSLSHDNSYEQYF.

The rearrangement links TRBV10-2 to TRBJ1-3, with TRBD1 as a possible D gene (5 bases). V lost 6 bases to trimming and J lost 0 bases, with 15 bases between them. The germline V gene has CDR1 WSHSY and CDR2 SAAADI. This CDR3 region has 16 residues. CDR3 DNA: TGCGCCAGCAGCCGAAGGGACGTACGCTCTGGAAACACCATATATTTT. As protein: CASSRRDVRSGNTIYF.

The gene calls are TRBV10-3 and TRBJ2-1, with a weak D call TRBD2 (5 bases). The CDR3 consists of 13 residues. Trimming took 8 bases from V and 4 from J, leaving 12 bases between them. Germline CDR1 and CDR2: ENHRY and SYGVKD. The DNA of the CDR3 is TGTGCCATCGGATGGGGAGAGTACAATGAGCAGTTCTTC. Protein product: CAIGWGEYNEQFF.

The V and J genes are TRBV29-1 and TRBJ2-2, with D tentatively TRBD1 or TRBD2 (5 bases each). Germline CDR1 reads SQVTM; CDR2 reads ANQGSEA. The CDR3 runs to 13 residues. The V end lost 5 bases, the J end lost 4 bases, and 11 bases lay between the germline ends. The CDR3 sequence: CSVRWDGTGELFF. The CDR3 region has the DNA TGCAGCGTTCGGTGGGACGGCACCGGGGAGCTGTTTTTT.

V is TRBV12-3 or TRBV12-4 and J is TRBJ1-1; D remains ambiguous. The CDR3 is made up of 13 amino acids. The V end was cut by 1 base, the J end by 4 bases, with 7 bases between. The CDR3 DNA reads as TGTGCCAGCAGTTTAGACTACCGCACTGAAGCTTTCTTT. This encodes CASSLDYRTEAFF.

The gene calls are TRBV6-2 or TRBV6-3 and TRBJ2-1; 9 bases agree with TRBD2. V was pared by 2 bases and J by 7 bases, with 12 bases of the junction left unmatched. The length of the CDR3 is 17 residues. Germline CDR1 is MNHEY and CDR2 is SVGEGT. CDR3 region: CASSYTIAGEVRNEQFF. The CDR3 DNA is TGTGCCAGCAGTTACACCATAGCGGGGGAGGTGCGGAATGAGCAGTTCTTC.

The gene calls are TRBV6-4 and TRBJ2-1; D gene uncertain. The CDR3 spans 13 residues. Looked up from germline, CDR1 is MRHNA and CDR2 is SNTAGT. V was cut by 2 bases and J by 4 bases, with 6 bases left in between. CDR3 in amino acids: CASSDGPYNEQFF. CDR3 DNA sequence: TGTGCCAGCAGTGACGGACCTTACAATGAGCAGTTCTTC.

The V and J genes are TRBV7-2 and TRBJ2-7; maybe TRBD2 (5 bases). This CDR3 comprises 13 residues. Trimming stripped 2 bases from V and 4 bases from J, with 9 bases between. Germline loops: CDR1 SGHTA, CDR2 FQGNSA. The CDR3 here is CASSLRGPYEQYF. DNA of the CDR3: TGTGCCAGCAGCTTACGCGGGCCTTACGAGCAGTACTTC.

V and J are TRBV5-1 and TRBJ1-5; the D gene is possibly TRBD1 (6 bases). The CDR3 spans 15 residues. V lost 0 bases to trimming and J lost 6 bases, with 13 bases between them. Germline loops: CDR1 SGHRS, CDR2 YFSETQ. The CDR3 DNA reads TGCGCCAGCAGCTTGGGGGCAGGGGAGGCTCAGCCCCAGCATTTT. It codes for CASSLGAGEAQPQHF.